Given below is one T cell receptor beta chain in context. The source of the sample is a study of blood T cell repertoires in COVID-19. Looking at the study overall: Sites in the United States, Italy and Spain provided acute and convalescent COVID-19 samples.

Trimming pared 1 base from V and 7 bases from J, leaving 4 bases between. Germline assignment: CDR1 MGHDK and CDR2 SYGVNS. The CDR3 spans 11 residues. Measured with immunoSEQ multiplex PCR; TCRdb has only the in-frame clones, and not every one. The profile covers about 210,000 clones, with around 83% appearing a single time and around 8.7% taken by the ten largest. The specimen was peripheral blood. The sequence came from a woman aged 50 to 65 with acute or convalescent COVID-19. The genes are TRBV25-1 and TRBJ1-2; D uncertain. CDR3: CASSESRGYTF. DNA for the CDR3: TGTGCCAGCAGTGAATCGCGTGGCTACACCTTC.